Sequencing of this TCR beta chain was carried out in a study of T cell changes during pregnancy in multiple sclerosis. Between the trimmed V and J ends, which lost 1 base and 1 base, there was a span of 10 bases. This CDR3 is 16 amino acids long. CDR1 is LNHDA and CDR2 is SQIVND in the germline V gene (reference sequence). The repertoire was sequenced with immunoSEQ multiplex PCR; TCRdb's copy has only in-frame clones and lacks some. The sample has approximately 130,000 clones, about 95% seen once. This clonotype was obtained from a female donor with multiple sclerosis, enrolled in a pregnancy study. The chain has TRBV19 and TRBJ2-2, with a weak D call TRBD1 (6 bases). The source was peripheral blood, collected after pregnancy. The CDR3 sequence is CASSIAGQMNTGELFF. The CDR3 DNA reads TGTGCCAGTAGTATAGCAGGACAGATGAACACCGGGGAGCTGTTTTTT. Full variable domain (missing parts from reference TRBV19 and TRBJ2-2): DGGITQSPKYLFRKEGQNVTLSCEQNLNHDAMYWYRQDPGQGLRLIYYSQIVNDFQKGDIAEGYSVSREKKESFPLTVTSAQKNPTAFYLCASSIAGQMNTGELFFGEGSRLTVL.